This T cell receptor (beta chain) was profiled in a study of CD8 T cells in ankylosing spondylitis. Study-level findings and limits: From matched ankylosing spondylitis synovial fluid, disease-linked clones were reportedly recovered at significantly enriched levels. Clones that were linked to disease were CD8+ and were relatively rare in peripheral blood.

For this clonotype: Its specificity is not known.

V lost 6 bases to trimming and J lost 4 bases; unmatched junction nucleotides: 16. The length of the CDR3 is 17 residues. Scientists made TCR beta libraries using quantitative 5'-RACE with molecular barcodes. Using its own MiXCR run on the 5' RACE reads, TCRdb lists one record per CDR3 protein. Among around 300,000 distinct CDR3 sequences listed, approximately 15% were seen once. The source of this sequence is a male donor with ankylosing spondylitis or in good health (not recorded which). The V and J genes are TRBV12-3 or TRBV12-4 and TRBJ2-5, with 8 positions matching TRBD2. Specimen: blood, either unsorted or a sorted T cell fraction (not recorded which). CDR3 DNA sequence: TGTGCCAGCAGCCCTTCCCGCACCAGGACTAGCCCAGAGACCCAGTACTTC. Encoded protein: CASSPSRTRTSPETQYF.